This T cell receptor beta chain originates from a study of CD8 T cells in Susac syndrome. The J segment lost 1 base and the V segment lost 4 bases, leaving 6 bases of the junction unmatched. Germline loops: CDR1 KGHDR, CDR2 SFDVKD. This CDR3 region has 17 residues. Reverse transcription of 0.5 to 1 ug RNA was carried out with random hexamers. TCRdb re-analysed the immunoSEQ multiplex PCR reads in MiXCR, keeping a single row per CDR3 protein. The sample yields about 130,000 distinct CDR3 sequences, 85% to 95% seen once. Sequencing was carried out using CD8+ T cells from PBMCs. The sequence derives from a human donor with multiple sclerosis. The gene calls are TRBV24-1 and TRBJ2-3; 11 positions match TRBD2. CDR3 sequence: CATSEGQGLAGTDTQYF. The CDR3 nucleotides read TGTGCCACCAGTGAGGGTCAGGGACTAGCGGGCACAGATACGCAGTATTTT.